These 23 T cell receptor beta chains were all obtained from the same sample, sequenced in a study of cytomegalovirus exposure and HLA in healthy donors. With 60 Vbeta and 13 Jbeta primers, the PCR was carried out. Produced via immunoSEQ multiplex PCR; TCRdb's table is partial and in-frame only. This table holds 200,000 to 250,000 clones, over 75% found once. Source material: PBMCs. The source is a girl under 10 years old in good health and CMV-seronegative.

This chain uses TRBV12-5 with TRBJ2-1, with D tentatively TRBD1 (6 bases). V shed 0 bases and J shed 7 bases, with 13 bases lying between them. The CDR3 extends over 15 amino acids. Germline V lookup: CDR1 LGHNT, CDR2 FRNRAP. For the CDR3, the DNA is TGTGCTAGTGGTTTGGTGGAAGGGGGAATGAATGAGCAGTTCTTC. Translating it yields CASGLVEGGMNEQFF. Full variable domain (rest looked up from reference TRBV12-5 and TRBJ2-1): DARVTQTPRHKVTEMGQEVTMRCQPILGHNTVFWYRQTMMQGLELLAYFRNRAPLDDSGMPKDRFSAEMPDATLATLKIQPSEPRDSAVYFCASGLVEGGMNEQFFGPGTRLTVL.

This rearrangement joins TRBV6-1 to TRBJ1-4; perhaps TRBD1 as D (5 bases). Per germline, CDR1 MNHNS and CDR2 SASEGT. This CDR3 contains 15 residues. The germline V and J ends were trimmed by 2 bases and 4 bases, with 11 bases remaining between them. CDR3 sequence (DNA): TGTGCCAGCAGTGAACAGGGTAGGATTAATGAAAAACTGTTTTTT. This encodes CASSEQGRINEKLFF.

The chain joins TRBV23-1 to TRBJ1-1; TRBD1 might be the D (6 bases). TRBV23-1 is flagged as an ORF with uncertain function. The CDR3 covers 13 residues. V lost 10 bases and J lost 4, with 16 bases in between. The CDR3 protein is CATITGCGTEAFF. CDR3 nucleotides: TGCGCCACCATAACAGGGTGTGGCACTGAAGCTTTCTTT.

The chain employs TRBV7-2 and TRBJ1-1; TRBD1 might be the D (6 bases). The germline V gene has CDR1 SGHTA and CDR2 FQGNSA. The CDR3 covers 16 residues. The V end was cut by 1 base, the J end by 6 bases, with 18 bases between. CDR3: CASSLGSSGGLAEAFF. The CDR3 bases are TGTGCCAGCAGCTTAGGTTCATCGGGGGGGCTGGCTGAAGCTTTCTTT.

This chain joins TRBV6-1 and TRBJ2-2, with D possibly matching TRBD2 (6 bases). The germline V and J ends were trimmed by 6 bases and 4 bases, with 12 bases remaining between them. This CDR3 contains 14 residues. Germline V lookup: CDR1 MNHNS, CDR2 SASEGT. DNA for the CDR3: TGTGCCAGCAGCCAGGAGGGGCGCACCGGGGAGCTGTTTTTT. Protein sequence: CASSQEGRTGELFF.

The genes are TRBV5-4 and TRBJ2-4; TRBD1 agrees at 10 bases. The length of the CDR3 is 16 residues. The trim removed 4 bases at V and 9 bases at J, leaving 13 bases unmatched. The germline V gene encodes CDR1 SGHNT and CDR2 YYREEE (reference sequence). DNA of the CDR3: TGTGCCAGCAGCGACGGGGACAGGGGAGGGCTGGGCATTCAGTACTTC. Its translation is CASSDGDRGGLGIQYF.

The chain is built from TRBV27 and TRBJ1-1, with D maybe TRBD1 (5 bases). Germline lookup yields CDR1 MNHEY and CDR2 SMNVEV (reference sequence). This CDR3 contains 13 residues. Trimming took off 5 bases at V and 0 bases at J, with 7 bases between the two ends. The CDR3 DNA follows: TGTGCCAGCAGTCCAGGGTTGAACACTGAAGCTTTCTTT. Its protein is CASSPGLNTEAFF.

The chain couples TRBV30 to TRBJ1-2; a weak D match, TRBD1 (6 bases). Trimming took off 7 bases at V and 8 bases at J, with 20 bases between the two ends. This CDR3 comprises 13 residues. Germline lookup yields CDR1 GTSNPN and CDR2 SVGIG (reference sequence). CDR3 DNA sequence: TGTGCCTTAAGGTGGGGGCCCCTGAGCGGCTACACCTTC. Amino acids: CALRWGPLSGYTF.

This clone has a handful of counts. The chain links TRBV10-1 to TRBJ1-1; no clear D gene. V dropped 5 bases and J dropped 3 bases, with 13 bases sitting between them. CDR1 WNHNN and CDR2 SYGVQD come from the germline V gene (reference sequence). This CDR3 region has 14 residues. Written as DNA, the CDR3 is TGCGCCAGCAGTCGAGACATGGTTGACACTGAAGCTTTCTTT. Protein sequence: CASSRDMVDTEAFF.

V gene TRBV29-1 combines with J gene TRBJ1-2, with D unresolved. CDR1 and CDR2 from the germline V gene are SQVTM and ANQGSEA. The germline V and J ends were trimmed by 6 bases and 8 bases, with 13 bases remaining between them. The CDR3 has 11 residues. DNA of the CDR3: TGCAGCGTGGCCAACGGAGTGGGCTACACCTTC. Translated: CSVANGVGYTF.

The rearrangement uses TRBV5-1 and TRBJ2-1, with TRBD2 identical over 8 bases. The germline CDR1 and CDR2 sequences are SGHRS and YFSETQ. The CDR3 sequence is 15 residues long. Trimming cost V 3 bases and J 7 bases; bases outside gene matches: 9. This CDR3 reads CASSSGLARGNEQFF. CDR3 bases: TGCGCCAGCAGCTCCGGACTAGCCCGAGGAAATGAGCAGTTCTTC.

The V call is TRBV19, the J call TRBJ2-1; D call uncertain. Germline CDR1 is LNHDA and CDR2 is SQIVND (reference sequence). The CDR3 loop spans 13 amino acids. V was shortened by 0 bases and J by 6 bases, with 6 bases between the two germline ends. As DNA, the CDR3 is TGTGCCAGTAGTATAGACTTCGGCAATGAGCAGTTCTTC. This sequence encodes CASSIDFGNEQFF.

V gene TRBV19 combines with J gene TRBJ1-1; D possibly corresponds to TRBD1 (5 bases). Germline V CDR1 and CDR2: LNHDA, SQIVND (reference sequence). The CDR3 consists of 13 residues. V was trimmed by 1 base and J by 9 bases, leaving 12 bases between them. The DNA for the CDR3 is TGTGCCAGTAGTATAGGGTCGGCAGGGCAAGCTTTCTTT. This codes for CASSIGSAGQAFF.

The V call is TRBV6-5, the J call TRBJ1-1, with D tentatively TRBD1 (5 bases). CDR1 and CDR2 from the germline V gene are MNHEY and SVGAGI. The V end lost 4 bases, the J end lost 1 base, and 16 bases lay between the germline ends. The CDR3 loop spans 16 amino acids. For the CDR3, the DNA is TGTGCCAGCAGTTCCCACCGACAGCTTAAGAACACTGAAGCTTTCTTT. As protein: CASSSHRQLKNTEAFF.

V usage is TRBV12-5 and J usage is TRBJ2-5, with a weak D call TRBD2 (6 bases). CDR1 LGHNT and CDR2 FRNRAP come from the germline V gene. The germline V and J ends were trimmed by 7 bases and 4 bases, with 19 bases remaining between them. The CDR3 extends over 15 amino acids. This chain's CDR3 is CASAAPLTRGETQYF. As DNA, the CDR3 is TGTGCTAGTGCCGCTCCACTGACTAGGGGAGAGACCCAGTACTTC. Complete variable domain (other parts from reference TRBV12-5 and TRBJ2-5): DARVTQTPRHKVTEMGQEVTMRCQPILGHNTVFWYRQTMMQGLELLAYFRNRAPLDDSGMPKDRFSAEMPDATLATLKIQPSEPRDSAVYFCASAAPLTRGETQYFGPGTRLLVL.

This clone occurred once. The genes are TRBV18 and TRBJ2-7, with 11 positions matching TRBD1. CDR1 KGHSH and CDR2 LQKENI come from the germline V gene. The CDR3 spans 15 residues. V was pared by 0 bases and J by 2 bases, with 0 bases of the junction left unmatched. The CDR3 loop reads CASSPPGQGAYEQYF. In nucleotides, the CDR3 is TGTGCCAGCTCACCACCGGGACAGGGGGCCTACGAGCAGTACTTC.

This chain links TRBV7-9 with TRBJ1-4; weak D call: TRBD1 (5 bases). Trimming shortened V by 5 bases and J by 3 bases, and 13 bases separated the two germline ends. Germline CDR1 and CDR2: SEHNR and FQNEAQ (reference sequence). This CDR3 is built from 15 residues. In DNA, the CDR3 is TGTGCCAGCAGCACGACGGGGGACCCTAATGAAAAACTGTTTTTT. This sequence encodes CASSTTGDPNEKLFF.

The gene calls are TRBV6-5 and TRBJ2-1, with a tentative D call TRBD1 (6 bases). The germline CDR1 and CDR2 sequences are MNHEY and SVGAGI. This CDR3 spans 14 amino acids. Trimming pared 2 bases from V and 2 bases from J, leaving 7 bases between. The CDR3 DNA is TGTGCCAGCAGTTACCAGGGGCCCTACAATGAGCAGTTCTTC. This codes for CASSYQGPYNEQFF.

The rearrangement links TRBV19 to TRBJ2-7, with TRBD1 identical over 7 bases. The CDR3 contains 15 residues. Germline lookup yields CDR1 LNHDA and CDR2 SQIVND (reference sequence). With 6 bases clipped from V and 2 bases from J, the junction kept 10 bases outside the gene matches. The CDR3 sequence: CASSPLYGTAYEQYF. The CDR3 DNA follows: TGTGCCAGTAGCCCCCTTTACGGGACAGCCTACGAGCAGTACTTC.

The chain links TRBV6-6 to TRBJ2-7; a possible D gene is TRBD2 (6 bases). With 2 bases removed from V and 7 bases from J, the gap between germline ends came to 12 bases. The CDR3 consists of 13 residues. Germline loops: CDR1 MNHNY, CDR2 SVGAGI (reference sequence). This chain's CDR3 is CASSYPAEGEQYF. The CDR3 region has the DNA TGTGCCAGCAGTTACCCGGCGGAGGGGGAGCAGTACTTC.

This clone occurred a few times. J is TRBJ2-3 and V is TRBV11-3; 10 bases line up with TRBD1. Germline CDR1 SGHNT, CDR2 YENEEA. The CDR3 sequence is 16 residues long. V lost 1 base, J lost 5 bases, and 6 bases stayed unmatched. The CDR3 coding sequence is TGTGCCAGCAGCTTAGGGGACAGGGGTGAATTAGATACGCAGTATTTT. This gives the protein CASSLGDRGELDTQYF.

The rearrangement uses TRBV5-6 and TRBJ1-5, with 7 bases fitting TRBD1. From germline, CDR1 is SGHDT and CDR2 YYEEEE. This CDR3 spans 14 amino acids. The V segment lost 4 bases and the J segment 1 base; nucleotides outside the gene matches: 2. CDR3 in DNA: TGTGCCAGCAGCCAGGGGGTAAGCAATCAGCCCCAGCATTTT. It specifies CASSQGVSNQPQHF.

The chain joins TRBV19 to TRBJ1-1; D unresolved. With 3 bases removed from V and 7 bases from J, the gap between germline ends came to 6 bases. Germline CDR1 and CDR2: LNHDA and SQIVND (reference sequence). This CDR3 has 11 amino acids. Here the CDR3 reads CASSIHGEAFF. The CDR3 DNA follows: TGTGCCAGTAGTATTCACGGTGAAGCTTTCTTT.